The subject of this entry is one T cell receptor beta chain. The protocol was immunoSEQ multiplex PCR, while the TCRdb copy is restricted to in-frame clones and leaves out a portion. The sample has tens of thousands of clones, more than 75% seen once; the top ten hold roughly 12%. The CDR3 length is 15 residues. Germline V gives CDR1 MNHEY, CDR2 SVGAGI. The V and J ends lost 6 bases and 3 bases, in that order; junction bases with no gene match: 8. The data were taken from a study of control samples from healthy donors and cancer patients. This TCR came from a woman aged 60-75 years with lung cancer. Input material: PBMCs. The rearrangement uses TRBV6-5 and TRBJ1-5, with 7 bases matching TRBD1. In DNA form, the CDR3 reads TGTGCCAGCAGGAGACAGGGAGCGAACAATCAGCCCCAGCATTTT. Its protein product is CASRRQGANNQPQHF.